Presented here are 23 T cell receptor beta chains from one specimen sequenced in a study of T cell responses to AZD1222 COVID-19 vaccine. Assay used: immunoSEQ multiplex PCR; TCRdb lists only in-frame clones, some missing. Of 80,000 to 100,000 clones listed, roughly 86% are singletons. The sample here was peripheral blood, taken on day 0 of MenACWY control vaccination. The receptor set was obtained from an adult in good health.

The CDR3: CASSLAGNYEQYF. CDR3 in DNA: TGCGCCAGCAGCTTAGCCGGGAACTACGAGCAGTACTTC. The chain links TRBV5-1 to TRBJ2-7; D is possibly TRBD2 (5 bases). CDR1 is SGHRS, CDR2 YFSETQ, per germline. Trimming cost V 2 bases and J 3 bases, with 9 bases left between them. This CDR3 has 13 residues. Combining the CDR3 with reference TRBV5-1 and TRBJ2-7 gives the whole variable domain KAGVTQTPRYLIKTRGQQVTLSCSPISGHRSVSWYQQTPGQGLQFLFEYFSETQRNKGNFPGRFSGRQFSNSRSEMNVSTLELGDSALYLCASSLAGNYEQYFGPGTRLTVT.

This sequence joins TRBV3-1 (or the pseudogene TRBV3-2) and TRBJ2-1; D gene uncertain. This CDR3 spans 18 amino acids. Trimming cost V 0 bases and J 8 bases, with 23 bases left between them. Germline V CDR1 and CDR2: LGHDT, YNNKEL (reference sequence). The CDR3 DNA follows: TGTGCCAGCAGCCAAGAGGGCCCCACGGGCCAAACCCCGCATGAGCAGTTCTTC. Translation gives CASSQEGPTGQTPHEQFF.

The chain employs TRBV28 and TRBJ1-1; D is ambiguous. Between the trimmed V and J ends, which lost 6 bases and 1 base, there was a span of 15 bases. Germline CDR1 reads MDHEN; CDR2 reads SYDVKM. There are 15 residues in the CDR3. DNA for the CDR3: TGTGCCAGCAGCCCGCTCACCCTGGGGAACACTGAAGCTTTCTTT. Its protein product is CASSPLTLGNTEAFF.

The V and J genes are TRBV18 and TRBJ1-5, with D hard to call. Trimming removed 4 bases at V and 3 bases at J, with 10 bases between. The CDR3 is made up of 14 amino acids. Germline V lookup: CDR1 KGHSH, CDR2 LQKENI. The CDR3, as DNA: TGTGCCAGCTCACTGACTGATTCCAATCAGCCCCAGCATTTT. Translating gives CASSLTDSNQPQHF. Based on the CDR3 plus reference TRBV18 and TRBJ1-5, the full variable domain is NAGVMQNPRHLVRRRGQEARLRCSPMKGHSHVYWYRQLPEEGLKFMVYLQKENIIDESGMPKERFSAEFPKEGPSILRIQQVVRGDSAAYFCASSLTDSNQPQHFGDGTRLSIL.

This chain uses TRBV7-8 with TRBJ2-5; 7 positions agree with TRBD1. In germline, CDR1 is SGHVS, CDR2 FQNEAQ. This CDR3 has 14 amino acids. V gave up 5 bases and J gave up 1 base; unmatched junction bases: 4. Here the CDR3 reads CASSPGQVQETQYF. Here the CDR3 DNA reads TGTGCCAGCAGCCCAGGACAGGTCCAAGAGACCCAGTACTTC. The full variable domain, completed using reference TRBV7-8 and TRBJ2-5, is GAGVSQSPRYKVAKRGQDVALRCDPISGHVSLFWYQQALGQGPEFLTYFQNEAQLDKSGLPSDRFFAERPEGSVSTLKIQRTQQEDSAVYLCASSPGQVQETQYFGPGTRLLVL.

The chain employs TRBV4-3 and TRBJ2-2; D tentatively reads TRBD1 or TRBD2 (5 bases each). There are 17 residues in the CDR3. CDR1 is LGHNA, CDR2 YSLEER, per germline. Trimming took 4 bases from V and 6 from J, leaving 21 bases between them. The CDR3 spells CASSPGSGPELAGELFF. The CDR3 nucleotides read TGCGCCAGCAGCCCAGGGTCAGGACCAGAACTAGCCGGGGAGCTGTTTTTT.

The J gene is TRBJ1-1, the V gene TRBV2; 9 nucleotides line up with TRBD1. CDR3 length: 13 residues. The V and J ends lost 7 bases and 8 bases, in that order; junction bases with no gene match: 8. The germline gives CDR1 SNHLY, CDR2 FYNNEI. CDR3 in amino acids: CASNIKTGGEAFF. In DNA form, the CDR3 reads TGTGCCAGCAACATTAAGACAGGGGGGGAAGCTTTCTTT.

The chain joins TRBV4-1 to TRBJ2-7; 8 positions agree with TRBD1. The CDR3 extends over 17 amino acids. Trimming removed 0 bases from V and 1 base from J; junction bases left unmatched: 8. Germline V gene lookup returns CDR1 MGHRA and CDR2 YSYEKL. The CDR3 bases are TGCGCCAGCAGCCAAGATCTGGGACAGGTCCTATCCTACGAGCAGTACTTC. This translates into CASSQDLGQVLSYEQYF.

The rearrangement links TRBV10-3 to TRBJ1-2; 9 positions agree with TRBD1. The V gene's germline CDR1 is ENHRY and CDR2 SYGVKD. The V gene end was trimmed by 0 bases and the J gene end by 2 bases; junction bases not matched to a gene: 1. The CDR3 is 15 amino acids. CDR3 DNA sequence: TGTGCCATCAGTGAGTCGACAGGGGGAAACTATGGCTACACCTTC. It translates to CAISESTGGNYGYTF.

The V call is TRBV7-9, the J call TRBJ1-3; 8 bases line up with TRBD1. The CDR3 is 16 amino acids. Germline V gives CDR1 SEHNR, CDR2 FQNEAQ (reference sequence). V lost 3 bases to trimming and J lost 4 bases; unmatched junction nucleotides: 8. The CDR3 reads CASSFAGTGQGNTIYF. DNA of the CDR3: TGTGCCAGCAGCTTTGCTGGGACAGGCCAGGGAAACACCATATATTTT. Based on the CDR3 plus reference TRBV7-9 and TRBJ1-3, the full variable domain is DTGVSQNPRHKITKRGQNVTFRCDPISEHNRLYWYRQTLGQGPEFLTYFQNEAQLEKSRLLSDRFSAERPKGSFSTLEIQRTEQGDSAMYLCASSFAGTGQGNTIYFGEGSWLTVV.

The genes are TRBV27 and TRBJ2-3; 9 bases are shared with TRBD2. Trimming took 5 bases from V and 15 from J; bases not matched to a gene: 9. The germline V gene encodes CDR1 MNHEY and CDR2 SMNVEV (reference sequence). The CDR3 has 12 residues. CDR3 DNA sequence: TGTGCCAGCAGTCTCACCGGGACTAGCAGTTATTTT. Translating it yields CASSLTGTSSYF.

The J gene is TRBJ2-7, the V gene TRBV6-5; D might be TRBD1 (6 bases). Trimming cost V 6 bases and J 5 bases, with 20 bases left between them. CDR3 size: 15 residues. CDR1 and CDR2 from the germline V gene are MNHEY and SVGAGI. CDR3 sequence: CASRWSSEGQNEQYF. The DNA of the CDR3 is TGTGCCAGCAGGTGGTCCTCCGAGGGACAAAACGAGCAGTACTTC.

The J gene is TRBJ2-5, the V gene TRBV9; 11 bases align to TRBD1. Germline CDR1 and CDR2: SGDLS and YYNGEE. The CDR3 totals 13 residues. The CDR3 sequence is CELPGQGGETQYF. In nucleotides, the CDR3 is TGTGAACTACCGGGACAGGGGGGTGAGACCCAGTACTTC. Using reference TRBV9 and TRBJ2-5 for the parts outside the CDR3, the full variable domain is DSGVTQTPKHLITATGQRVTLRCSPRSGDLSVYWYQQSLDQGLQFLIQYYNGEERAKGNILERFSAQQFPDLHSELNLSSLELGDSALYFCELPGQGGETQYFGPGTRLLVL.

The chain has TRBV19 and TRBJ2-3; 8 nucleotides match TRBD1. V dropped 4 bases and J dropped 4; count of bases not matched to a gene: 7. The length of the CDR3 is 15 residues. Germline CDR1 and CDR2: LNHDA and SQIVND (reference sequence). Here the CDR3 reads CASSRVGQGADTQYF. CDR3 DNA sequence: TGTGCCAGTAGTAGGGTCGGACAGGGAGCAGATACGCAGTATTTT.

Only a few counts were recorded for this clone. The CDR3 protein is CASSRTGGSYNEQFF. The CDR3 DNA reads TGCGCCAGCAGCAGGACAGGGGGTAGCTACAATGAGCAGTTCTTC. This rearrangement joins TRBV4-3 to TRBJ2-1; 10 nucleotides agree with TRBD1. The junction had 4 bases not matched to a gene; V was cut back by 5 bases and J by 3 bases. Germline CDR1 is LGHNA and CDR2 is YSLEER. The length of the CDR3 is 15 residues.

V is TRBV6-5 and J is TRBJ1-1, with D perhaps TRBD1 (6 bases). Deletions cut 6 bases from V and 5 bases from J, with 13 bases between. The CDR3 is made up of 13 amino acids. Germline loops: CDR1 MNHEY, CDR2 SVGAGI. The DNA of the CDR3 is TGTGCCAGCAGCCTAGGGGGACGGACTGAAGCTTTCTTT. Its protein product is CASSLGGRTEAFF.

The CDR3, as DNA: TGTGCCAGCAGCCTCACCCGGACAGGGCTGAACACTGAAGCTTTCTTT. Its translation: CASSLTRTGLNTEAFF. This chain joins TRBV4-2 and TRBJ1-1, with TRBD1 matching 8 bases. J lost 0 bases, V lost 4 bases, and 7 bases had no gene match. The CDR3 loop spans 16 amino acids. Germline V gene lookup returns CDR1 LGHNA and CDR2 YNFKEQ.

This clone was found once. The V gene is TRBV3-1 (or the pseudogene TRBV3-2), the J gene TRBJ2-5; D is possibly TRBD1 (7 bases). The V gene lost 5 bases and the J gene lost 3 bases, with 16 bases spanning the gap. The CDR3 extends over 15 amino acids. Germline V gene lookup returns CDR1 LGHDT and CDR2 YNNKEL (reference sequence). In nucleotides, the CDR3 is TGTGCCAGCAGCTCAGGGGACAGACTAGAAGAGACCCAGTACTTC. This gives the protein CASSSGDRLEETQYF.

The chain is built from TRBV6-5 and TRBJ1-4; a weak D match, TRBD1 (6 bases). V dropped 0 bases and J dropped 5 bases, with 10 bases sitting between them. The germline CDR1 and CDR2 sequences are MNHEY and SVGAGI. This CDR3 is 15 amino acids long. This CDR3 is CASSYSRGENEKLFF. The CDR3, as DNA: TGTGCCAGCAGTTACTCGAGGGGGGAGAATGAAAAACTGTTTTTT.

The rearrangement uses TRBV3-1 (or the pseudogene TRBV3-2) and TRBJ1-1, with 7 bases that match TRBD1. Germline V gene lookup returns CDR1 LGHDT and CDR2 YNNKEL (reference sequence). The junction had 10 bases not matched to a gene; V was cut back by 0 bases and J by 6 bases. The CDR3 consists of 16 residues. The CDR3 loop is CASSQDSPDRAAEAFF. The CDR3 nucleotides are TGTGCCAGCAGCCAAGATTCCCCAGACAGGGCCGCTGAAGCTTTCTTT.

The chain carries TRBV12-3 or TRBV12-4 and TRBJ2-7; D remains unclear. There are 13 residues in the CDR3. V lost 6 bases and J 0 bases, leaving 9 bases between the germline ends. The CDR3, as DNA: TGTGCCAGCAGCCCCGGGCCCTCCTACGAGCAGTACTTC. This encodes CASSPGPSYEQYF.

This clone was seen just once. This chain joins TRBV6-5 and TRBJ1-4, with D unclear. V was pared by 2 bases and J by 5 bases, with 9 bases between. Looked up from germline, CDR1 is MNHEY and CDR2 is SVGAGI. The CDR3 is 14 residues long. CDR3: CASSYGSPNEKLFF. As DNA, the CDR3 is TGTGCCAGCAGTTACGGCAGTCCGAATGAAAAACTGTTTTTT.

CDR3 protein: CSVGDRGGSPLHF. The CDR3 coding sequence is TGCAGCGTTGGGGACAGGGGTGGATCACCCCTCCACTTT. The V call is TRBV29-1, the J call TRBJ1-6, with 10 bases matching TRBD1. The trim removed 4 bases at V and 10 bases at J, leaving 4 bases unmatched. This CDR3 spans 13 amino acids. Looked up from germline, CDR1 is SQVTM and CDR2 is ANQGSEA.